This TCR beta chain originates from a study of tumor-infiltrating lymphocytes in primary liver carcinoma (dated by TCRdb to about 2017). Background on the whole study: Roughly five patients with histopathologically diagnosed primary liver carcinoma underwent surgical resection in China between late 2015 and March 2016. The study combined TCRbeta repertoire sequencing, expression microarrays and whole-exome sequencing across five regions of each liver tumor, with adjacent normal tissue and blood. Tumors of the five patients were stage T1-T3 N0M0 with maximum diameters of about 4.2 to 11 cm. TCRbeta repertoire sequencing covered 35 or so specimens from 5 patients: roughly 25 tumor regions, 5 adjacent noncancerous liver tissues and 5 peripheral blood samples. Technical replicate repertoires showed high reproducibility, with mean shared-clone rates around 0.9 and correlation coefficients above 0.95. Each sample produced about 3.5 to 7.13 million productive TCRbeta reads, and read depth showed no significant difference between tissue types. Of the five patients, three men and two women aged 30 to 69 years, four had hepatocellular carcinoma and one had combined HCC and intrahepatic cholangiocarcinoma.

Overall study results and their limits: Compared with blood, tumors had a significantly larger share of the repertoire taken up by the top 250 clones (p = 0.039). Since the samples were bulk and unsorted, there was no way to compare CD4+ and CD8+ T cell repertoires. Because only the TCR beta chain was sequenced and unpaired alpha chains were not captured, true repertoire diversity is likely underestimated. Repertoire overlap was found to be higher between tumor regions (mean about 35%) than between tumor-adjacent (roughly 17%) or tumor-blood (approximately 15%) pairs, consistent with antigen-driven expansion. The study included only five or six patients, and the authors note findings should be validated in a larger study.

The germline V gene encodes CDR1 SEHNR and CDR2 FQNEAQ (reference sequence). Trimming at the junction amounts to 5 bases on V and 4 bases on J, and the germline ends lie 16 bases apart. The CDR3 has 15 amino acids, counting the end cysteine and phenylalanine. Only the CDR3 region is kept as DNA, spanning 45 bases read in frame from base 1. This clonotype has just one count. The antigen it binds to is not known. No quality values exist for individual bases; no much larger clone is one base distant. A single read makes a weak case. Starting from 450 to 500 ng total RNA, TCRbeta-specific cDNA was produced by reverse transcription with a constant-region primer and ProtoScript II reverse transcriptase. TCRbeta libraries were built with three nested multiplex PCR rounds, a slightly modified ARM-PCR procedure. Each of the first two PCR rounds ran for around 11 cycles and used multiplex TRBV1-TRBV30 forward primers together with a Cbeta reverse primer. A final 25-cycle PCR with Deep VentR polymerase added sample barcodes and Illumina adapters. Before sequencing, amplicons of 200-500 bp were purified from gel using a QIAquick gel extraction kit. An Illumina HiSeq 2500 was used to sequence the TCRbeta amplicons, generating 250-bp paired-end reads. As for the authors' bioinformatics: Trimmomatic v0.33 was used to quality-trim the reads, and FLASH v1.2.11 was used to merge paired reads so that full CDR3 sequences could be recovered. V, D and J germline segments were assigned to the rearranged TCRbeta sequences using MiGEC v1.2.1b. Clonotype statistics and Shannon-Wiener diversity indices were computed with VDJtools v1.0.0. Except for diversity analysis, only the 250 most abundant clonotypes of each sample were used in subsequent analyses to reduce sampling bias. Using fastp trimming at Q25 and MiXCR clonotype assembly, TCRdb reanalyzed the public sequencing data and kept in-frame beta chains. Each CDR3 protein appears once, grouped with its most common genes and DNA. These V and J calls rely on TCRdb rather than the paper's analysis. The sample table records about 320,000 distinct CDR3 sequences; more than 55% of these occur just once. About 9.4% of the sample is taken by the ten largest.

Blood RNA was extracted from unsorted whole blood with TRIzol reagent; germline DNA came from the DNeasy Blood & Tissue kit. At the time of sampling, the patients were treatment-naive and had chronic HBV infection. Before surgery, approximately 3.8 milliliters of peripheral blood were drawn into K2EDTA tubes. The receptor chain draws on TRBV7-9 and TRBJ2-3; a weak D assignment points to TRBD2 (7 bases agree). Sequenced material: peripheral blood. This clonotype originated in a middle-aged man with primary liver carcinoma and hepatitis B virus infection. In nucleotide form, the sequence is TGTGCCAGCAGCCCTCTGGGGGCGGGGGCAGATACGCAGTATTTT. This encodes CASSPLGAGADTQYF.